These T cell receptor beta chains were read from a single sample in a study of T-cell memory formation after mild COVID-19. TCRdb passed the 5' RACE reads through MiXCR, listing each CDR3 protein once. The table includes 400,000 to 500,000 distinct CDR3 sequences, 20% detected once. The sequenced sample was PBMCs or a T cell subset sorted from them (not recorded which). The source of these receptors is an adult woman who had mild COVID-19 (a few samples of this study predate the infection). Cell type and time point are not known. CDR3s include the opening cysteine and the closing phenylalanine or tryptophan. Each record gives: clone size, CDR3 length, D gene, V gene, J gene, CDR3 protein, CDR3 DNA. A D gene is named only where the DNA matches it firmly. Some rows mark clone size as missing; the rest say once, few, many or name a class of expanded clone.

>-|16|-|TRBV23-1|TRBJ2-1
CASSRALPASGKRCFF
TGCGCCAGCAGCCGAGCCCTCCCCGCTAGTGGCAAGAGATGTTTCTTC
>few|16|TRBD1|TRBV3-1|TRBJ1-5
CASSQANRRGHQPQHF
TGTGCCAGCAGCCAAGCCAACCGCAGGGGGCATCAGCCCCAGCATTTT
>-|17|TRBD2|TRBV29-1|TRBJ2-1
CSVEGLAGGSSYNEQFF
TGCAGCGTTGAGGGACTAGCGGGAGGGAGCTCCTACAATGAGCAGTTCTTC
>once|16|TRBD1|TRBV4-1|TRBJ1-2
CASSHADRETNYGYTF
TGCGCCAGCAGCCACGCGGACAGGGAGACTAACTATGGCTACACCTTC
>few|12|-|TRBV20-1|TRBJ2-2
CSATGNTGELFF
TGCAGTGCTACTGGGAACACCGGGGAGCTGTTTTTT
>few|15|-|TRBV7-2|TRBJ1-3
CASSLAAGGGNTIYF
TGTGCCAGCAGCTTAGCCGCCGGGGGTGGAAACACCATATATTTT
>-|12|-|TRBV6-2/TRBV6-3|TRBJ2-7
CASTHVGNEQYF
TGTGCCAGCACTCACGTGGGGAACGAGCAGTACTTC
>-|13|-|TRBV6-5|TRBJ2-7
CASRPDHTYEQYF
TGTGCCAGCAGACCCGACCATACCTACGAGCAGTACTTC
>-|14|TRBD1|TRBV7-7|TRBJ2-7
CASSPEGASYEQYF
TGTGCTAGCAGCCCAGAGGGGGCCTCCTACGAGCAGTACTTC
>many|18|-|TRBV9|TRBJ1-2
CASSPFALGSGAGHGYTF
TGTGCCAGCAGCCCCTTTGCTCTAGGATCGGGAGCTGGCCATGGCTACACCTTC
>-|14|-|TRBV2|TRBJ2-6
CASSPSSGANVLTF
TGTGCCAGCAGTCCTAGCTCTGGGGCCAACGTCCTGACTTTC
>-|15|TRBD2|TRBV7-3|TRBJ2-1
CASSLSGGPYNEQFF
TGTGCCAGCAGCTTGAGCGGGGGGCCGTACAATGAGCAGTTCTTC
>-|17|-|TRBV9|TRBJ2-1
CASSVGGGTTTYNEQFF
TGTGCCAGCAGCGTAGGGGGCGGGACGACTACCTACAATGAGCAGTTCTTC
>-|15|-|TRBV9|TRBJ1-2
CASSVDGIANYGYTF
TGTGCCAGCAGCGTAGACGGGATAGCTAACTATGGCTACACCTTC
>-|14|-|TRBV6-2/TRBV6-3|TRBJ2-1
CASRRLRGLDEQFF
TGTGCCAGCAGGAGACTTAGGGGACTCGATGAGCAGTTCTTC
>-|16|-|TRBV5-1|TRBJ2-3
CASSLGDNASTDTQYF
TGCGCCAGCAGCCTGGGGGACAACGCTAGCACAGATACGCAGTATTTT
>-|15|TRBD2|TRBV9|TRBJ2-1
CASGTTSGMYNEQFF
TGTGCCAGCGGTACTACTAGCGGGATGTACAATGAGCAGTTCTTC
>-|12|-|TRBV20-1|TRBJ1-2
CSAPQGSGGYTF
TGCAGTGCTCCACAGGGCTCGGGAGGCTACACCTTC
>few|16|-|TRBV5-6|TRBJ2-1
CASGSETGTPYNEQFF
TGTGCCAGCGGCTCCGAGACCGGGACACCCTACAATGAGCAGTTCTTC
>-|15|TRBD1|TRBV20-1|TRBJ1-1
CSAAKSGQGNTEAFF
TGCAGTGCAGCCAAATCTGGACAGGGGAACACTGAAGCTTTCTTT
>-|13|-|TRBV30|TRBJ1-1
CAWRGFGGAEAFF
TGTGCCTGGAGAGGCTTTGGGGGAGCTGAAGCTTTCTTT